The sequence of this T cell receptor beta chain was determined in a study of T cells after somatic rescue of genetic block. This CDR3 is built from 14 residues. The V end was cut by 1 base, the J end by 7 bases, with 8 bases between. Germline V CDR1 and CDR2: SGHAT, FQNNGV. Here immunoSEQ multiplex PCR was the method, and the copy in TCRdb shows in-frame clones only, minus some. The sample consists of 45,000 to 55,000 clones, approximately 96% of them appearing once. J is TRBJ1-6 and V is TRBV11-2, with D perhaps matching TRBD1 (6 bases). The TCR comes from a child under two years old. The sequencing sample was made of peripheral blood mononuclear cells (PBMCs). The CDR3: CASSLAGDNSPLHF. The DNA for the CDR3 is TGTGCCAGCAGCTTAGCAGGGGACAATTCACCCCTCCACTTT.